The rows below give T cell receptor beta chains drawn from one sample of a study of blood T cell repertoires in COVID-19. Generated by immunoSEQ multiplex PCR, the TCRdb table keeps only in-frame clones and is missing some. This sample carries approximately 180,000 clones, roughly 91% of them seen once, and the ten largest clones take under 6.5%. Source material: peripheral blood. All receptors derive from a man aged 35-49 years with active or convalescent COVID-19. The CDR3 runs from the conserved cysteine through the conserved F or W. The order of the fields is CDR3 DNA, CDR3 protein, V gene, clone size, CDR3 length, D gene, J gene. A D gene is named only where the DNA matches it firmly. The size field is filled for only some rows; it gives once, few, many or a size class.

cdr3_nt: TGTGCCAGCAGCTTATCCCACAGGGTGGCTGAAGCTTTCTTT; cdr3_aa: CASSLSHRVAEAFF; v_call: TRBV7-2; clone_size: -; cdr3_length: 14; d_call: -; j_call: TRBJ1-1
cdr3_nt: TGTGCCAGCAGTCACGCCGGGACAGGGTCCTATGGCTACACCTTC; cdr3_aa: CASSHAGTGSYGYTF; v_call: TRBV27; clone_size: -; cdr3_length: 15; d_call: TRBD1; j_call: TRBJ1-2
cdr3_nt: TGTGCCAGCAGTGAATCACTCCGGGTAGCCTCTGGAAACACCATATATTTT; cdr3_aa: CASSESLRVASGNTIYF; v_call: TRBV25-1; clone_size: -; cdr3_length: 17; d_call: -; j_call: TRBJ1-3
cdr3_nt: TGTGCCAGCAACTATGACAGGCAAGAGACCCAGTACTTC; cdr3_aa: CASNYDRQETQYF; v_call: TRBV11-1; clone_size: -; cdr3_length: 13; d_call: -; j_call: TRBJ2-5
cdr3_nt: TGTGCCAGCAGTCAGACAGGGCCCGGGGAGCTGTTTTTT; cdr3_aa: CASSQTGPGELFF; v_call: TRBV6-6; clone_size: -; cdr3_length: 13; d_call: TRBD1; j_call: TRBJ2-2
cdr3_nt: TGTGCCAGCACCACCCCGAGCCGAATTTCCTACAATGAGCAGTTCTTC; cdr3_aa: CASTTPSRISYNEQFF; v_call: TRBV11-2; clone_size: -; cdr3_length: 16; d_call: -; j_call: TRBJ2-1
cdr3_nt: TGTGCCAGCAGTCCACCAGACCAGGGCACTAATGAAAAACTGTTTTTT; cdr3_aa: CASSPPDQGTNEKLFF; v_call: TRBV25-1; clone_size: -; cdr3_length: 16; d_call: -; j_call: TRBJ1-4
cdr3_nt: TGTGCCAGTAGTATATGGGGACAGGAGGGGAGTGAAGCTTTCTTT; cdr3_aa: CASSIWGQEGSEAFF; v_call: TRBV19; clone_size: -; cdr3_length: 15; d_call: TRBD1; j_call: TRBJ1-1
cdr3_nt: TGCGCCAGCAGCCCTGGGGGGTCCTCCTACGAGCAGTACTTC; cdr3_aa: CASSPGGSSYEQYF; v_call: TRBV5-1; clone_size: -; cdr3_length: 14; d_call: -; j_call: TRBJ2-7
cdr3_nt: TGTGCCAGTAGTATAAGGGGGCATCGGCAGCCCCAGCATTTT; cdr3_aa: CASSIRGHRQPQHF; v_call: TRBV19; clone_size: once; cdr3_length: 14; d_call: TRBD1; j_call: TRBJ1-5
cdr3_nt: TGTGCCAGCAGTTACTCTGGCCCAATCAGCACAGATACGCAGTATTTT; cdr3_aa: CASSYSGPISTDTQYF; v_call: TRBV6-5; clone_size: -; cdr3_length: 16; d_call: -; j_call: TRBJ2-3
cdr3_nt: TGTGCCAGCACCGAAGGGGGGGCGCGGGGCACTGAAGCTTTCTTT; cdr3_aa: CASTEGGARGTEAFF; v_call: TRBV2; clone_size: -; cdr3_length: 15; d_call: -; j_call: TRBJ1-1
cdr3_nt: TGTGCCAGCAGCTTGGAACCAGGTGCTGGAAACACCATATATTTT; cdr3_aa: CASSLEPGAGNTIYF; v_call: TRBV5-6; clone_size: -; cdr3_length: 15; d_call: -; j_call: TRBJ1-3
cdr3_nt: TGTGCCAGCAGCCCGGGACAGCTCCAGACCCAGTACTTC; cdr3_aa: CASSPGQLQTQYF; v_call: TRBV3-1/TRBV3-2; clone_size: -; cdr3_length: 13; d_call: TRBD1; j_call: TRBJ2-5
cdr3_nt: TGTGCCACCAGTGACTCCGGGACAGGGGGTTACACTGAAGCTTTCTTT; cdr3_aa: CATSDSGTGGYTEAFF; v_call: TRBV24-1; clone_size: few; cdr3_length: 16; d_call: TRBD1; j_call: TRBJ1-1
cdr3_nt: TGTGCCATCAGTGCCGACTCAGTAAATGGTGACACTGAAGCTTTCTTT; cdr3_aa: CAISADSVNGDTEAFF; v_call: TRBV10-3; clone_size: few; cdr3_length: 16; d_call: -; j_call: TRBJ1-1
cdr3_nt: TGTGCCAGCAGTCCGACAGGGGGACGATACAATGAGCAGTTCTTC; cdr3_aa: CASSPTGGRYNEQFF; v_call: TRBV2; clone_size: -; cdr3_length: 15; d_call: TRBD1; j_call: TRBJ2-1
cdr3_nt: TGTGCCAGCAGCCTAGGGGGGACAGGGGGCGATTCACCCCTCCACTTT; cdr3_aa: CASSLGGTGGDSPLHF; v_call: TRBV9; clone_size: few; cdr3_length: 16; d_call: TRBD1; j_call: TRBJ1-6
cdr3_nt: TGTGCCAGCAGTGAAGACATAACTAACTATGGCTACACCTTC; cdr3_aa: CASSEDITNYGYTF; v_call: TRBV6-1; clone_size: -; cdr3_length: 14; d_call: -; j_call: TRBJ1-2
cdr3_nt: TGTGCCTGGACCGTATCCGCAACGGGGGAGACCCAGTACTTC; cdr3_aa: CAWTVSATGETQYF; v_call: TRBV30; clone_size: -; cdr3_length: 14; d_call: -; j_call: TRBJ2-5
cdr3_nt: TGTGCCAGCAGTTTAGACCACGGGACTCCTCCCTACAATGAGCAGTTCTTC; cdr3_aa: CASSLDHGTPPYNEQFF; v_call: TRBV28; clone_size: medium-sized; cdr3_length: 17; d_call: -; j_call: TRBJ2-1
cdr3_nt: TGTGCCAGCATTCGGGGGTATGGCGGGGAGCTGTTTTTT; cdr3_aa: CASIRGYGGELFF; v_call: TRBV12-3/TRBV12-4; clone_size: -; cdr3_length: 13; d_call: -; j_call: TRBJ2-2
cdr3_nt: TGTGCCAGTAGTATAGAACTCAACACTGAAGCTTTCTTT; cdr3_aa: CASSIELNTEAFF; v_call: TRBV19; clone_size: -; cdr3_length: 13; d_call: -; j_call: TRBJ1-1
cdr3_nt: TGTGCCAGCAGTGAAGCCGGGGGGATTACAGACAATGAGCAGTTCTTC; cdr3_aa: CASSEAGGITDNEQFF; v_call: TRBV2; clone_size: -; cdr3_length: 16; d_call: TRBD2; j_call: TRBJ2-1
cdr3_nt: TGTGCCAGCAGCTTGGGGCAGGCCGCGTCCTACGAGCAGTACTTC; cdr3_aa: CASSLGQAASYEQYF; v_call: TRBV5-4; clone_size: -; cdr3_length: 15; d_call: -; j_call: TRBJ2-7
cdr3_nt: TGTGCCAGTAGTCACGTTCTAGCGGGAGGAGATGAGCAGTTCTTC; cdr3_aa: CASSHVLAGGDEQFF; v_call: TRBV19; clone_size: -; cdr3_length: 15; d_call: TRBD2; j_call: TRBJ2-1
cdr3_nt: TGCGCCAGCAGCTTTTCCGGGGTCGAGCTGTTTTTT; cdr3_aa: CASSFSGVELFF; v_call: TRBV5-1; clone_size: -; cdr3_length: 12; d_call: -; j_call: TRBJ2-2
cdr3_nt: TGTGCCAGCAGCCCGACCCTGTTGAGCGTGTCCTATAATTCACCCCTCCACTTT; cdr3_aa: CASSPTLLSVSYNSPLHF; v_call: TRBV3-1/TRBV3-2; clone_size: -; cdr3_length: 18; d_call: -; j_call: TRBJ1-6
cdr3_nt: TGTGCCAGTAGCCGACAATTCATAGATACGCAGTATTTT; cdr3_aa: CASSRQFIDTQYF; v_call: TRBV19; clone_size: once; cdr3_length: 13; d_call: -; j_call: TRBJ2-3
cdr3_nt: TGTGCCAGCACTCCATTGCGCGGCCCTAACTATGGCTACACCTTC; cdr3_aa: CASTPLRGPNYGYTF; v_call: TRBV6-5; clone_size: -; cdr3_length: 15; d_call: -; j_call: TRBJ1-2
cdr3_nt: TGTGCCAGCAGCTTGGTTCGTTCGGGGGAGCTGTTTTTT; cdr3_aa: CASSLVRSGELFF; v_call: TRBV5-4; clone_size: -; cdr3_length: 13; d_call: -; j_call: TRBJ2-2
cdr3_nt: TGTGCCAGCAGTGACACTAGCGGGGGGGCAGATACGCAGTATTTT; cdr3_aa: CASSDTSGGADTQYF; v_call: TRBV6-4; clone_size: -; cdr3_length: 15; d_call: TRBD2; j_call: TRBJ2-3
cdr3_nt: TGTGCCTGGAGTGTAGTACGACAGGGTGATGGCTACACCTTC; cdr3_aa: CAWSVVRQGDGYTF; v_call: TRBV30; clone_size: -; cdr3_length: 14; d_call: TRBD1; j_call: TRBJ1-2
cdr3_nt: TGTGCCAGCAGCTCTACCAGAGCCGGGACAAGATATCAGCCCCAGCATTTT; cdr3_aa: CASSSTRAGTRYQPQHF; v_call: TRBV27; clone_size: -; cdr3_length: 17; d_call: -; j_call: TRBJ1-5
cdr3_nt: TGTGCTAGTGGTTTGGTCGTAGTACGGACAGGGGTAGAAAAACTGTTTTTT; cdr3_aa: CASGLVVVRTGVEKLFF; v_call: TRBV12-5; clone_size: -; cdr3_length: 17; d_call: TRBD1; j_call: TRBJ1-4
cdr3_nt: TGTGCCAGTAGTACCCCGACAGAGAACACTGAAGCTTTCTTT; cdr3_aa: CASSTPTENTEAFF; v_call: TRBV19; clone_size: -; cdr3_length: 14; d_call: -; j_call: TRBJ1-1
cdr3_nt: TGTGCCAGCAGTGAAAGAGTGCTAGTTGTGGACAGGGGCTACGAGCAGTACTTC; cdr3_aa: CASSERVLVVDRGYEQYF; v_call: TRBV2; clone_size: -; cdr3_length: 18; d_call: TRBD1; j_call: TRBJ2-7
cdr3_nt: TGTGCCAGCAGCTTAGGGGTCGTGACAGGGGCATTCTTC; cdr3_aa: CASSLGVVTGAFF; v_call: TRBV11-1; clone_size: -; cdr3_length: 13; d_call: TRBD1; j_call: TRBJ2-1
cdr3_nt: TGTGCCAGCAGCCAAGAAAATAGCGGGAGGGGAGATACGCAGTATTTT; cdr3_aa: CASSQENSGRGDTQYF; v_call: TRBV4-2; clone_size: -; cdr3_length: 16; d_call: TRBD2; j_call: TRBJ2-3
cdr3_nt: TGTGCCAGCAGTTTATTGGGCGGGGGCCCTGGAAACACCATATATTTT; cdr3_aa: CASSLLGGGPGNTIYF; v_call: TRBV27; clone_size: -; cdr3_length: 16; d_call: -; j_call: TRBJ1-3
cdr3_nt: TGTGCCAGCAGTTTTCCTAGGTTGAGCGAAGAGACCCAGTACTTC; cdr3_aa: CASSFPRLSEETQYF; v_call: TRBV6-6; clone_size: -; cdr3_length: 15; d_call: -; j_call: TRBJ2-5
cdr3_nt: TGTGCCACCAGCAGAGAGGCAGGGGGTTTTCAGCCCCAGCATTTT; cdr3_aa: CATSREAGGFQPQHF; v_call: TRBV15; clone_size: -; cdr3_length: 15; d_call: TRBD1; j_call: TRBJ1-5
cdr3_nt: TGTGCCAGCAGCGAGGAGCGGGATAGGAACACCATATATTTT; cdr3_aa: CASSEERDRNTIYF; v_call: TRBV5-6; clone_size: medium-sized; cdr3_length: 14; d_call: -; j_call: TRBJ1-3
cdr3_nt: TGTGCCACCAGCAGAGCTGGACAGGGTGGTGCCGGGGAGCTGTTTTTT; cdr3_aa: CATSRAGQGGAGELFF; v_call: TRBV15; clone_size: once; cdr3_length: 16; d_call: TRBD1; j_call: TRBJ2-2
cdr3_nt: TGTGCCACCATACCGGGACTAGCGGGAGGGGGCGAGCAGTTCTTC; cdr3_aa: CATIPGLAGGGEQFF; v_call: TRBV5-4; clone_size: -; cdr3_length: 15; d_call: TRBD2; j_call: TRBJ2-1
cdr3_nt: TGCGCCAGCAGCACGGGACTAGCGGGGAGCCAAGAGACCCAGTACTTC; cdr3_aa: CASSTGLAGSQETQYF; v_call: TRBV5-1; clone_size: -; cdr3_length: 16; d_call: TRBD2; j_call: TRBJ2-5
cdr3_nt: TGCGCCAGCAGCTTGGTTGGGCAGGGGCTCTACTACGAGCAGTACTTC; cdr3_aa: CASSLVGQGLYYEQYF; v_call: TRBV5-1; clone_size: -; cdr3_length: 16; d_call: -; j_call: TRBJ2-7
cdr3_nt: TGTGCCAGTTTGGGGGGGGCATATACTGAAGCTTTCTTT; cdr3_aa: CASLGGAYTEAFF; v_call: TRBV19; clone_size: -; cdr3_length: 13; d_call: -; j_call: TRBJ1-1
cdr3_nt: TGTGCCAGCAGCTCCCTTAACTTGGGACAGGGGGCGTTTGGCTACACCTTC; cdr3_aa: CASSSLNLGQGAFGYTF; v_call: TRBV27; clone_size: -; cdr3_length: 17; d_call: TRBD1; j_call: TRBJ1-2
cdr3_nt: TGTGCCAGCAGCCGAGCTTCCCAGGGGGAGGTCTATGGCTACACCTTC; cdr3_aa: CASSRASQGEVYGYTF; v_call: TRBV4-2; clone_size: -; cdr3_length: 16; d_call: TRBD1; j_call: TRBJ1-2
cdr3_nt: TGTGCCAGCAGTTTAGGGCCCGGGACAGGTGTAAATCAGCCCCAGCATTTT; cdr3_aa: CASSLGPGTGVNQPQHF; v_call: TRBV27; clone_size: once; cdr3_length: 17; d_call: TRBD1; j_call: TRBJ1-5
cdr3_nt: TGTGCCAGCCGCTGGGAGACCCACGAGCAGTACTTC; cdr3_aa: CASRWETHEQYF; v_call: TRBV2; clone_size: -; cdr3_length: 12; d_call: -; j_call: TRBJ2-7
cdr3_nt: TGTGCCAGCTCACTAACGCCCGGGACAACTGAAGCTTTCTTT; cdr3_aa: CASSLTPGTTEAFF; v_call: TRBV18; clone_size: -; cdr3_length: 14; d_call: -; j_call: TRBJ1-1
cdr3_nt: TGTGCCATCAGTGGGAGGGGGATCCTAGTGACAGGGTTCGAGCAGTACTTC; cdr3_aa: CAISGRGILVTGFEQYF; v_call: TRBV10-3; clone_size: -; cdr3_length: 17; d_call: -; j_call: TRBJ2-7
cdr3_nt: TGTGCCAGCAGCTCCCCCTTAGGGGGCCAAGAGACCCAGTACTTC; cdr3_aa: CASSSPLGGQETQYF; v_call: TRBV5-5; clone_size: -; cdr3_length: 15; d_call: -; j_call: TRBJ2-5
cdr3_nt: TGCAGCGTCGGGAGGCTAGCGGGAGGGCCACCCAGAGAGACCCAGTACTTC; cdr3_aa: CSVGRLAGGPPRETQYF; v_call: TRBV29-1; clone_size: -; cdr3_length: 17; d_call: TRBD2; j_call: TRBJ2-5
cdr3_nt: TGTGCCAGCCAGCTTCAGGGGGCAATGGGGACAGATACGCAGTATTTT; cdr3_aa: CASQLQGAMGTDTQYF; v_call: TRBV7-9; clone_size: once; cdr3_length: 16; d_call: TRBD1; j_call: TRBJ2-3
cdr3_nt: TGTGCCAGCAGCTCCAGCGGGGGGTTGACAGATACGCAGTATTTT; cdr3_aa: CASSSSGGLTDTQYF; v_call: TRBV5-5; clone_size: -; cdr3_length: 15; d_call: TRBD2; j_call: TRBJ2-3